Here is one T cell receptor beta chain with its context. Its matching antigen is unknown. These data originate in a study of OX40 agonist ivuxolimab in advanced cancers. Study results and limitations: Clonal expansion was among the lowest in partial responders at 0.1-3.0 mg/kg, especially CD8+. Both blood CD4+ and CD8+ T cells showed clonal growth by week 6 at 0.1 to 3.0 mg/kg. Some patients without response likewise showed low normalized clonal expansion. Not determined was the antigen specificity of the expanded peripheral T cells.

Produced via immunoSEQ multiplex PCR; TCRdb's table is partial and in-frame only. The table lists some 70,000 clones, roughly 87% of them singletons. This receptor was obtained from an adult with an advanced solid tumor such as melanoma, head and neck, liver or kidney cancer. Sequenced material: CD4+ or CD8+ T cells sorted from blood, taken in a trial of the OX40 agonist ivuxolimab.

The CDR3, as DNA: TGTGCCAGCTCACCGAAAGAGACCCAGTACTTC. Protein product: CASSPKETQYF. The chain links TRBV18 to TRBJ2-5; D not certain. This CDR3 is 11 amino acids long. The germline CDR1 and CDR2 sequences are KGHSH and LQKENI. Trimming pared 3 bases from V and 3 bases from J, leaving 2 bases between. Drawing the rest from reference TRBV18 and TRBJ2-5, the complete variable domain is NAGVMQNPRHLVRRRGQEARLRCSPMKGHSHVYWYRQLPEEGLKFMVYLQKENIIDESGMPKERFSAEFPKEGPSILRIQQVVRGDSAAYFCASSPKETQYFGPGTRLLVL.